These 15 T cell receptor beta chains were all obtained from the same sample, sequenced in a study of identifying expanded T cells in peripheral blood. TCRdb's table, derived via immunoSEQ multiplex PCR, lists solely in-frame clones and lacks some. The data contain roughly 100,000 clones, approximately 90% of them singletons. Sequencing was performed on blood. The receptors originated from a person between 18 and 75 years old in good health.

The CDR3 DNA reads as TGCGCCAGCAGCCAAGATACGGGGAGGGCGTGGGGCTACACCTTC. As protein: CASSQDTGRAWGYTF. The gene calls are TRBV4-3 and TRBJ1-2; D uncertain. Germline V lookup: CDR1 LGHNA, CDR2 YSLEER. The V end lost 0 bases, the J end lost 8 bases, and 16 bases lay between the germline ends. The CDR3 extends over 15 amino acids.

V gene TRBV27 combines with J gene TRBJ2-5; TRBD2 matches at 7 bases. The J call may be in error: the DNA end matches TRBJ2-7 better. This CDR3 has 13 amino acids. Per the germline V gene, CDR1 is MNHEY and CDR2 is SMNVEV (reference sequence). The CDR3 loop is CASSLAVGYEQYF. The CDR3 nucleotides read TGTGCCAGCAGCCTAGCGGTGGGATACGAGCAGTACTTC.

The rearrangement links TRBV5-4 to TRBJ1-3; D perhaps matches TRBD1 (6 bases). V lost 4 bases and J lost 0, with 11 bases in between. Germline CDR1 and CDR2: SGHNT and YYREEE (reference sequence). This CDR3 region has 15 residues. The DNA for the CDR3 is TGTGCCAGCAGCACCGGACAGCGCTCTGGAAACACCATATATTTT. Protein product: CASSTGQRSGNTIYF. Variable domain in full (rest from reference TRBV5-4 and TRBJ1-3): ETGVTQSPTHLIKTRGQQVTLRCSSQSGHNTVSWYQQALGQGPQFIFQYYREEENGRGNFPPRFSGLQFPNYSSELNVNALELDDSALYLCASSTGQRSGNTIYFGEGSWLTVV.

The chain links TRBV4-1 to TRBJ1-1; TRBD1 is a possible D gene (6 bases). Germline V gene sequence: CDR1 MGHRA, CDR2 YSYEKL. This CDR3 has 14 residues. V lost 4 bases and J 1 base, leaving 10 bases between the germline ends. CDR3 nucleotides: TGCGCCAGCAGCCGGAGACAGGAGAACACTGAAGCTTTCTTT. Its protein product is CASSRRQENTEAFF.

The chain couples TRBV7-9 to TRBJ2-1, with unresolved D. The CDR3 has 14 amino acids. Trimming removed 1 base from V and 3 bases from J, with 7 bases in between. Germline lookup yields CDR1 SEHNR and CDR2 FQNEAQ (reference sequence). CDR3 nucleotides: TGTGCCAGCAGCTTAGTTTCCAGCTACAATGAGCAGTTCTTC. The encoded protein is CASSLVSSYNEQFF.

This sequence joins TRBV7-2 and TRBJ2-7; D gene uncertain. This CDR3 region has 15 residues. Deletions cut 4 bases from V and 3 bases from J, with 16 bases between. CDR1 and CDR2 (germline): SGHTA, FQGNSA. As DNA, the CDR3 is TGTGCCAGCAGCTCCCAACCAGGTTCTTACTACGAGCAGTACTTC. Protein: CASSSQPGSYYEQYF. Full variable domain (remainder filled in from reference TRBV7-2 and TRBJ2-7): GAGVSQSPSNKVTEKGKDVELRCDPISGHTALYWYRQSLGQGLEFLIYFQGNSAPDKSGLPSDRFSAERTGGSVSTLTIQRTQQEDSAVYLCASSSQPGSYYEQYFGPGTRLTVT.

The chain employs TRBV6-1 and TRBJ1-6; 9 positions agree with TRBD1. CDR1 and CDR2 (germline): MNHNS, SASEGT. V shed 8 bases, J shed 7 bases, and the junction held 9 bases outside the gene matches. The CDR3 extends over 15 amino acids. Here the CDR3 DNA reads TGTGCCAGCGTGCAGGGACAGGGCAGAAATTCACCCCTCCACTTT. Translated, it gives CASVQGQGRNSPLHF.

V gene TRBV5-1 combines with J gene TRBJ2-3; D is perhaps TRBD2 (7 bases). The CDR3 spans 15 residues. The germline CDR1 and CDR2 sequences are SGHRS and YFSETQ. Between the trimmed V and J ends, which lost 4 bases and 2 bases, there was a span of 14 bases. The CDR3 spells CASSPRGGDTDTQYF. The DNA of the CDR3 is TGCGCCAGCAGCCCACGAGGGGGGGACACAGATACGCAGTATTTT.

The rearrangement links TRBV30 to TRBJ1-6; D remains ambiguous. The length of the CDR3 is 13 residues. Trimming removed 2 bases at V and 10 bases at J, with 12 bases between. CDR1 and CDR2 (germline): GTSNPN, SVGIG (reference sequence). The chain's CDR3 is CAWSRNEGSPLHF. In DNA form, the CDR3 reads TGTGCCTGGAGTCGCAATGAGGGATCACCCCTCCACTTT.

The chain has TRBV28 and TRBJ1-1; D is unresolved. The V end was cut by 4 bases, the J end by 8 bases, with 17 bases between. CDR1 is MDHEN, CDR2 SYDVKM, per germline. The CDR3 runs 14 residues. CDR3 DNA sequence: TGTGCCAGCAGTTCAAACAGCTTTTTTGTAGAAGCTTTCTTT. This gives the protein CASSSNSFFVEAFF. Full variable domain (outside the CDR3, taken from reference TRBV28 and TRBJ1-1): DVKVTQSSRYLVKRTGEKVFLECVQDMDHENMFWYRQDPGLGLRLIYFSYDVKMKEKGDIPEGYSVSREKKERFSLILESASTNQTSMYLCASSSNSFFVEAFFGQGTRLTVV.

V usage is TRBV19 and J usage is TRBJ1-5; possible D gene TRBD1, 6 bases. The CDR3 totals 16 residues. Germline values: CDR1 LNHDA, CDR2 SQIVND (reference sequence). Trimming pared 3 bases from V and 2 bases from J, leaving 14 bases between. DNA of the CDR3: TGTGCCAGTAGTATCGGTGTGGGGGCCGGCAATCAGCCCCAGCATTTT. Its protein product is CASSIGVGAGNQPQHF.

The V gene is TRBV7-2, the J gene TRBJ2-7; 8 bases are a match to TRBD2. The CDR3 totals 15 residues. The germline CDR1 and CDR2 sequences are SGHTA and FQGNSA. V was pared by 6 bases and J by 2 bases, with 9 bases of the junction left unmatched. The CDR3 DNA sequence: TGTGCCAGCAGGTTACTCGGGGGGGCCGCCTACGAGCAGTACTTC. Protein: CASRLLGGAAYEQYF.

The count of this clone is one. This chain connects TRBV10-2 to TRBJ2-7, with a possible D match to TRBD1 (6 bases). The CDR3 totals 15 residues. Per germline, CDR1 WSHSY and CDR2 SAAADI. Trimming removed 3 bases at V and 3 bases at J, with 15 bases between. The CDR3 coding sequence is TGCGCCAGCAGTGATGAGGGACAAAAAGGCTACGAGCAGTACTTC. Protein sequence: CASSDEGQKGYEQYF.

The J gene is TRBJ1-5, the V gene TRBV6-5, with TRBD1 matching 8 bases. This CDR3 spans 15 amino acids. J was trimmed by 6 bases and V by 8 bases; bases with no gene match: 12. Per germline, CDR1 MNHEY and CDR2 SVGAGI. CDR3 nucleotides: TGTGCCAGCCTTGGGGCAGGGGGCTTGATTCAGCCCCAGCATTTT. It translates to CASLGAGGLIQPQHF.

As regards this clone: A read error may produce the germline difference seen at one junction end. The V and J genes are TRBV7-2 and TRBJ1-6, with a possible D match to TRBD1 (6 bases). The germline CDR1 and CDR2 sequences are SGHTA and FQGNSA. This CDR3 region has 16 residues. The DNA of the CDR3 is TGTGCCAGCAGCTCCGCAACAGGGCCCTACAATTCACCCCTCCACTTT. Its protein is CASSSATGPYNSPLHF.